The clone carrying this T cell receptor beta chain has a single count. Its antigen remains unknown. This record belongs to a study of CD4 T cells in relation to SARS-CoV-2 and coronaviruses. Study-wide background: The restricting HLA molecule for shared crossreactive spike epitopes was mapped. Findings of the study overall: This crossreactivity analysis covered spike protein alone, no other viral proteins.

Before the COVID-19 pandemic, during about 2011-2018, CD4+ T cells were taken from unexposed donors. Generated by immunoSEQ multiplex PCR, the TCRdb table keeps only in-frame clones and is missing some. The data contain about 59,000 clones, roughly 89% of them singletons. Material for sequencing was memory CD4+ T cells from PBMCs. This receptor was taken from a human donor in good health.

In nucleotides, the CDR3 is TGTGCCAGCAGCTTGGGGGTTCTGGGGAGTGGTGAGCAGTTCTTC. Translation: CASSLGVLGSGEQFF. This chain connects TRBV5-5 to TRBJ2-1, with D perhaps matching TRBD2 (5 bases). V was cut by 0 bases and J by 9 bases, with 16 bases left in between. Germline CDR1 is SGHKS and CDR2 is YYEKEE (reference sequence). This CDR3 contains 15 residues. The complete variable domain, with remaining parts taken from reference TRBV5-5 and TRBJ2-1, reads DAGVTQSPTHLIKTRGQQVTLRCSPISGHKSVSWYQQVLGQGPQFIFQYYEKEERGRGNFPDRFSARQFPNYSSELNVNALLLGDSALYLCASSLGVLGSGEQFFGPGTRLTVL.